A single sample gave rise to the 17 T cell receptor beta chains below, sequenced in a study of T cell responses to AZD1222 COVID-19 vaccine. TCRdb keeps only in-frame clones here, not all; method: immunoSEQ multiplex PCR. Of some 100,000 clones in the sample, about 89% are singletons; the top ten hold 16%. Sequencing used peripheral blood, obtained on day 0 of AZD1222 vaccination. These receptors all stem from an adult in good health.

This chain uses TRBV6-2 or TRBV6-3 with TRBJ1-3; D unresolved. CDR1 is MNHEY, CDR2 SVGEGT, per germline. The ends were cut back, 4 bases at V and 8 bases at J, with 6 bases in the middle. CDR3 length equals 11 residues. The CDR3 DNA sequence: TGTGCCAGCAGTTTTTTTCACACCATATATTTT. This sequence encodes CASSFFHTIYF.

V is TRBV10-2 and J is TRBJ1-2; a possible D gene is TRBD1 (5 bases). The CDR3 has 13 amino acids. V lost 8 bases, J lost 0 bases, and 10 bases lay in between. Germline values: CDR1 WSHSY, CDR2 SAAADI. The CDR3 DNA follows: TGCGCCAGCTGGACACAGACTAACTATGGCTACACCTTC. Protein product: CASWTQTNYGYTF.

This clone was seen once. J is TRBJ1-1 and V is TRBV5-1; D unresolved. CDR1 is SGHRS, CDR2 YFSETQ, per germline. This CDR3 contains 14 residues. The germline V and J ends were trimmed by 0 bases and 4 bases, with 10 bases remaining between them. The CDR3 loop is CASSLVMGGTEAFF. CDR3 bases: TGCGCCAGCAGCTTGGTGATGGGAGGCACTGAAGCTTTCTTT.

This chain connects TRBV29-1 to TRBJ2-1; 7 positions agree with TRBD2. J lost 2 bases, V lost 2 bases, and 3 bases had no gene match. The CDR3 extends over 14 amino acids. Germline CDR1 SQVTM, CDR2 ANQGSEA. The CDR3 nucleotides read TGCAGCGTTGAACGCGGGAGCACCTACAATGAGCAGTTCTTC. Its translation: CSVERGSTYNEQFF.

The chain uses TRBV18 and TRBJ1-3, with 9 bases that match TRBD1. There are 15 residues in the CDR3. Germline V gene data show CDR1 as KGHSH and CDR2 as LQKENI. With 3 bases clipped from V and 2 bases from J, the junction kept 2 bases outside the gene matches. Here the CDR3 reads CASSPNRGPGNTIYF. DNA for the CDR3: TGTGCCAGCTCACCGAACAGGGGGCCTGGAAACACCATATATTTT. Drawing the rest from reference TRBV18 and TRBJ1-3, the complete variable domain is NAGVMQNPRHLVRRRGQEARLRCSPMKGHSHVYWYRQLPEEGLKFMVYLQKENIIDESGMPKERFSAEFPKEGPSILRIQQVVRGDSAAYFCASSPNRGPGNTIYFGEGSWLTVV.

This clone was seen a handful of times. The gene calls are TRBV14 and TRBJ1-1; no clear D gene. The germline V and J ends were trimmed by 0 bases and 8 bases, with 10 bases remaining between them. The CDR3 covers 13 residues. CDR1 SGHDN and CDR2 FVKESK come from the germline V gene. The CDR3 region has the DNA TGTGCCAGCAGCCAAGATGGTGGGATAGAAGCTTTCTTT. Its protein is CASSQDGGIEAFF.

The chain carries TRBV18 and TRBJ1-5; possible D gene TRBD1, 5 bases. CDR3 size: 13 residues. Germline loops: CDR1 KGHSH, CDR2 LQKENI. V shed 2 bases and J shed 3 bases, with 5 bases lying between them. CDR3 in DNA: TGTGCCAGCTCACCAGGGACCAATCAGCCCCAGCATTTT. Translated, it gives CASSPGTNQPQHF. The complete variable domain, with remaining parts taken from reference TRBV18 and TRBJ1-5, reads NAGVMQNPRHLVRRRGQEARLRCSPMKGHSHVYWYRQLPEEGLKFMVYLQKENIIDESGMPKERFSAEFPKEGPSILRIQQVVRGDSAAYFCASSPGTNQPQHFGDGTRLSIL.

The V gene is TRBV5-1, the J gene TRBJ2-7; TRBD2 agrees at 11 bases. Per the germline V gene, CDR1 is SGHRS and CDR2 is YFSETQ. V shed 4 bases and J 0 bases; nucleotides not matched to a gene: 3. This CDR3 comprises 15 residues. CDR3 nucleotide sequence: TGCGCCAGCAGCCAAGGACTAGCGGGCTCCTACGAGCAGTACTTC. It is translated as CASSQGLAGSYEQYF.

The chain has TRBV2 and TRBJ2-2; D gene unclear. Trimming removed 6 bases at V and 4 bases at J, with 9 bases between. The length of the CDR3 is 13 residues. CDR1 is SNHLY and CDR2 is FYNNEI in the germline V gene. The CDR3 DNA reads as TGTGCCAGCAGAGCACAACCCACCGGGGAGCTGTTTTTT. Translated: CASRAQPTGELFF.

CDR3 DNA sequence: TGTGCCAGCAGCTCGGACCTTTCTAACTATGGCTACACCTTC. It specifies CASSSDLSNYGYTF. This chain joins TRBV7-2 and TRBJ1-2; D gene uncertain. This CDR3 is built from 14 residues. Germline CDR1 SGHTA, CDR2 FQGNSA. The V end was cut by 4 bases, the J end by 0 bases, with 9 bases between.

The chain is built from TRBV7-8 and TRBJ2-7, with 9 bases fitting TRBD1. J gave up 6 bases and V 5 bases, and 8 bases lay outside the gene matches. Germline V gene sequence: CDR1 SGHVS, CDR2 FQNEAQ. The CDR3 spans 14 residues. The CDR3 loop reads CASSRSSGQGEQYF. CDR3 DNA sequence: TGTGCCAGCAGCCGTTCGTCGGGACAGGGCGAGCAGTACTTC.

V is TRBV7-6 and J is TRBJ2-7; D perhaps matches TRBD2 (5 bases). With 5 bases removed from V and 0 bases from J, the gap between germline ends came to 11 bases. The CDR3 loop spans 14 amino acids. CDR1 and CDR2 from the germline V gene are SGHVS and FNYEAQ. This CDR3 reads CASSDRGNSYEQYF. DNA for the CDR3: TGTGCCAGCAGCGACCGAGGGAACTCCTACGAGCAGTACTTC.

The CDR3 loop is CASSVGTAPGNEQFF. CDR3 DNA: TGTGCCAGCAGCGTAGGGACGGCTCCGGGGAATGAGCAGTTCTTC. V gene TRBV9 combines with J gene TRBJ2-1; D might be TRBD2 (5 bases). The CDR3 is 15 amino acids. Between the trimmed V and J ends, which lost 0 bases and 7 bases, there was a span of 14 bases. Per the germline V gene, CDR1 is SGDLS and CDR2 is YYNGEE.

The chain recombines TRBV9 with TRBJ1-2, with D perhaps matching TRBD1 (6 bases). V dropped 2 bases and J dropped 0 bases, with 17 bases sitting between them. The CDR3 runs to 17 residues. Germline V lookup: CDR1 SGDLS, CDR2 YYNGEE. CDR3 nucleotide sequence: TGTGCCAGCAGCGTCAAGACAGGCTGGGTTACTAACTATGGCTACACCTTC. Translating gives CASSVKTGWVTNYGYTF.

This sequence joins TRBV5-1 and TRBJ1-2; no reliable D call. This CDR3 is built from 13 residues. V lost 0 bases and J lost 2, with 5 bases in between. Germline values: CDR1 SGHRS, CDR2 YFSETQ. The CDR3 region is CASSLAVNYGYTF. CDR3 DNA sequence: TGCGCCAGCAGCTTGGCTGTCAACTATGGCTACACCTTC.

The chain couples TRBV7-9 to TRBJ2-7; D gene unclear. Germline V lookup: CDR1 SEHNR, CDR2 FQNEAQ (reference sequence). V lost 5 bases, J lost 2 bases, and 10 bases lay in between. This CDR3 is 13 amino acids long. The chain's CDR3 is CASSPRFPYEQYF. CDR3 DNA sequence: TGTGCCAGCAGCCCGAGGTTCCCCTACGAGCAGTACTTC.

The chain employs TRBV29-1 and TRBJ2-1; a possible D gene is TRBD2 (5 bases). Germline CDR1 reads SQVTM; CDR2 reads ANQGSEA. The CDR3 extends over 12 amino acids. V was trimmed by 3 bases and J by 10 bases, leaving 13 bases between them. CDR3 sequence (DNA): TGCAGCGTTGAGACCGGGATCCTAGAGCAGTTCTTC. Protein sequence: CSVETGILEQFF.